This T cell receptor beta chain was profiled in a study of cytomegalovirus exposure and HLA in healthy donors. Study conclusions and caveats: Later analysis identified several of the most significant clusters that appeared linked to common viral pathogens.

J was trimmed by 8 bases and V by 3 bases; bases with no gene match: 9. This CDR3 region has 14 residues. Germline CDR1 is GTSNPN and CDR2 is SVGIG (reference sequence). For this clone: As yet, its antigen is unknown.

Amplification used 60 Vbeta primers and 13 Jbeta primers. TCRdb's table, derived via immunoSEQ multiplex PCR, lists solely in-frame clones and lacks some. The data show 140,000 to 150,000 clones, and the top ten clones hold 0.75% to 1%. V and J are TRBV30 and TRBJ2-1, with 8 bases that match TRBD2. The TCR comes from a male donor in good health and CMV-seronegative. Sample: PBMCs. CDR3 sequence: CAWRASGWGDEQFF. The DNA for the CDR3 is TGTGCCTGGAGGGCTAGCGGGTGGGGAGATGAGCAGTTCTTC.